This TCR beta chain emerged from a study of blood T cell repertoires in COVID-19. The overall study: Sample material is recorded as cDNA or gDNA derived from T cells, B-cell-depleted T cells, or PBMCs.

Per the original data handling: Amplification with reference gene primers provided the estimates of nucleated cell counts. The protocol was immunoSEQ multiplex PCR, while the TCRdb copy is restricted to in-frame clones and leaves out a portion. V and J calls plus clone size are reproduced from that table; the DNA served to infer D and trimming. In the table there are about 180,000 clones, around 85% of which are singletons. In germline, CDR1 is SNHLY, CDR2 FYNNEI. The CDR3 spans 13 residues. After removal of 4 bases from V and 4 bases from J, the junction contained 4 bases not matched to a gene. The rearrangement links TRBV2 to TRBJ2-7, with 7 bases fitting TRBD1. The specimen sequenced was peripheral blood. This receptor was taken from a woman older than 75 with acute or convalescent COVID-19. CDR3 in amino acids: CASSADREYEQYF. CDR3 bases: TGTGCCAGCAGTGCTGACAGGGAGTACGAGCAGTACTTC.